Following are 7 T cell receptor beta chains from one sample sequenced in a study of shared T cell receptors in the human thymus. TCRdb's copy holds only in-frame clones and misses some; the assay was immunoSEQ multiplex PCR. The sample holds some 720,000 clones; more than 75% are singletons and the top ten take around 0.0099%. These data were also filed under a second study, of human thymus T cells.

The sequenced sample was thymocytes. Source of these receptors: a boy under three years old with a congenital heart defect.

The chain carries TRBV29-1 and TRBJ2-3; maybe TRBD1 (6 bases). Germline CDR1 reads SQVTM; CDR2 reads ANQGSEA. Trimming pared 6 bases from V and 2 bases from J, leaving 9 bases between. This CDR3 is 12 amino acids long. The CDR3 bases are TGCAGCGTAGAGGGGGACACAGATACGCAGTATTTT. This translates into CSVEGDTDTQYF.

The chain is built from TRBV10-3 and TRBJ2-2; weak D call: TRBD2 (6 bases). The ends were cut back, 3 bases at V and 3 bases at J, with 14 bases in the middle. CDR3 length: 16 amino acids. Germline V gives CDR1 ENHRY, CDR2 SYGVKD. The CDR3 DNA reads TGTGCCATCAGTGAATCGGGGAGGTTAGACACCGGGGAGCTGTTTTTT. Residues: CAISESGRLDTGELFF.

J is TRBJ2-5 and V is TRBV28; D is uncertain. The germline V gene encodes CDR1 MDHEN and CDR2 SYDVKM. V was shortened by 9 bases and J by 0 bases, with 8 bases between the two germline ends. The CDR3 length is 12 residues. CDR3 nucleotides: TGTGCCAGGTGTCGGTACCAAGAGACCCAGTACTTC. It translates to CARCRYQETQYF.

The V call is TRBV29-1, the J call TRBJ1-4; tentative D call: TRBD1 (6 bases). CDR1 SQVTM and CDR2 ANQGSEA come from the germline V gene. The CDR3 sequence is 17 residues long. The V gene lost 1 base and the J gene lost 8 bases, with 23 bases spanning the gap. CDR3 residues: CSVEATRGTPTQEKLFF. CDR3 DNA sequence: TGCAGCGTTGAAGCCACGCGGGGGACACCGACCCAGGAAAAACTGTTTTTT.

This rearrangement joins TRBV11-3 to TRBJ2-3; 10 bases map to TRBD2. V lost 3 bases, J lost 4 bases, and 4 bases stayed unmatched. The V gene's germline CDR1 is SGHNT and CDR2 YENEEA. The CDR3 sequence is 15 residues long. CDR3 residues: CASSFLAGAADTQYF. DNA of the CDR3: TGTGCCAGCAGCTTTCTAGCGGGAGCAGCAGATACGCAGTATTTT. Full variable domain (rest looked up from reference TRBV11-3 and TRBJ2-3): EAGVVQSPRYKIIEKKQPVAFWCNPISGHNTLYWYLQNLGQGPELLIRYENEEAVDDSQLPKDRFSAERLKGVDSTLKIQPAELGDSAVYLCASSFLAGAADTQYFGPGTRLTVL.

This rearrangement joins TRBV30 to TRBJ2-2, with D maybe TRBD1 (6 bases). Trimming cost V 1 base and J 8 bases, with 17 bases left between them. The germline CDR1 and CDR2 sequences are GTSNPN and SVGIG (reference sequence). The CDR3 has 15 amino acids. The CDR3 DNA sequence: TGTGCCTGGAGTGGTCCGGCAGGGGAGAGGGGGGAGCTGTTTTTT. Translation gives CAWSGPAGERGELFF.

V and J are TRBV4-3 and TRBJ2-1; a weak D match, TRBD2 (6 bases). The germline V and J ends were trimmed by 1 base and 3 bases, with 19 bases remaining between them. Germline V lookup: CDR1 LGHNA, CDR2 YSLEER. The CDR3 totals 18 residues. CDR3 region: CASSQGGVQEGDYNEQFF. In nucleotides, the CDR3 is TGCGCCAGCAGCCAAGGAGGGGTGCAGGAGGGAGACTACAATGAGCAGTTCTTC.